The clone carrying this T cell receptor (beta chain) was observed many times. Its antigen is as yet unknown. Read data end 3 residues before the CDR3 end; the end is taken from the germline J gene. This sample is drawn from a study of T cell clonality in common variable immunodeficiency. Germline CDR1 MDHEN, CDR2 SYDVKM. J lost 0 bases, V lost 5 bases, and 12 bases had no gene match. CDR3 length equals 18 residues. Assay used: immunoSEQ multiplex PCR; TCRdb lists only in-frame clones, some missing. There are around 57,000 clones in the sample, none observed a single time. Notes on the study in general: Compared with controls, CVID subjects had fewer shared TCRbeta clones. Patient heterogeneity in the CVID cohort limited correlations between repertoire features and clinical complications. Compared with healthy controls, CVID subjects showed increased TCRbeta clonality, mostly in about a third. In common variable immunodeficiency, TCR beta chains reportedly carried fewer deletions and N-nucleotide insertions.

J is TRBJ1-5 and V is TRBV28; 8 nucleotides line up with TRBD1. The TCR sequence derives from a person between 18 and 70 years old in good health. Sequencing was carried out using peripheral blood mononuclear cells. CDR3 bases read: TGTGCCAGCAGTCATGGACAGGGTAGGGGTTTTAGCAATCAGCCC. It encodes CASSHGQGRGFSNQP. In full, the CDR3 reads CASSHGQGRGFSNQPQHF.